These 31 T cell receptor beta chains originate from one sample sequenced in a study of shared clonotypes between healthy human individuals. The naive CD8 fraction comprised CD45RO-negative cells positively selected for CCR7 and excluded terminally differentiated effector memory CD45RA+ cells. Sequencing used immunoSEQ multiplex PCR; TCRdb keeps in-frame clones, though not all of them. The repertoire holds some 740,000 clones, 80% to 95% seen once, with 20% to 30% in the top ten. The sample taken for sequencing was naive CD8+ T cells sorted from blood. The receptors stem from a man younger than 45 in good health.

The rearrangement links TRBV6-1 to TRBJ2-7; 10 bases align to TRBD1. V trimming: 1 base; J trimming: 6 bases; junction bases outside the gene matches: 0. CDR1 is MNHNS, CDR2 SASEGT, per germline. The CDR3 has 13 residues. The chain's CDR3 is CASSEGDRGEQYF. In nucleotides, the CDR3 is TGTGCCAGCAGTGAAGGGGACAGGGGCGAGCAGTACTTC.

The V call is TRBV28, the J call TRBJ2-1; 8 nucleotides match TRBD2. The V gene end was trimmed by 7 bases and the J gene end by 3 bases; junction bases not matched to a gene: 8. The CDR3 extends over 15 amino acids. Germline V gene data show CDR1 as MDHEN and CDR2 as SYDVKM. CDR3 loop: CASTIGTSDYNEQFF. As DNA, the CDR3 is TGTGCCAGCACCATTGGGACTAGTGACTACAATGAGCAGTTCTTC.

The J gene is TRBJ2-2, the V gene TRBV9, with 8 nucleotides matching TRBD2. Germline V gene lookup returns CDR1 SGDLS and CDR2 YYNGEE. V lost 6 bases and J lost 6; bases outside the gene matches: 7. The CDR3 spans 14 residues. The CDR3 region is CASTSREGSGELFF. As DNA, the CDR3 is TGTGCCAGCACCAGTCGGGAGGGGTCCGGGGAGCTGTTTTTT. Combining the CDR3 with reference TRBV9 and TRBJ2-2 gives the whole variable domain DSGVTQTPKHLITATGQRVTLRCSPRSGDLSVYWYQQSLDQGLQFLIQYYNGEERAKGNILERFSAQQFPDLHSELNLSSLELGDSALYFCASTSREGSGELFFGEGSRLTVL.

V and J are TRBV27 and TRBJ2-7, with 8 bases identical to TRBD1. The J segment lost 2 bases and the V segment lost 2 bases, leaving 5 bases of the junction unmatched. The CDR3 runs to 15 residues. In germline, CDR1 is MNHEY, CDR2 SMNVEV (reference sequence). The CDR3 loop is CASSLRPGGAYEQYF. The DNA of the CDR3 is TGTGCCAGCAGTTTACGTCCAGGGGGCGCCTACGAGCAGTACTTC.

Only one count was recorded for this clone. The chain recombines TRBV28 with TRBJ1-2; maybe TRBD1 (5 bases). This CDR3 has 13 amino acids. V lost 4 bases, J lost 5 bases, and 11 bases lay in between. Germline values: CDR1 MDHEN, CDR2 SYDVKM. In DNA, the CDR3 is TGTGCCAGCAGTTCCCGGGACCTTTATGGCTACACCTTC. Its protein product is CASSSRDLYGYTF.

The CDR3 bases are TGTGCCAGCAGCGGAGAAACCATCACTGAAGCTTTCTTT. It encodes CASSGETITEAFF. V gene TRBV7-9 combines with J gene TRBJ1-1; no reliable D call. This CDR3 contains 13 residues. Trimming took off 5 bases at V and 4 bases at J, with 11 bases between the two ends. Per germline, CDR1 SEHNR and CDR2 FQNEAQ (reference sequence).

The chain couples TRBV6-6 to TRBJ2-3; no clear D. The CDR3 runs 12 residues. Germline V gene data show CDR1 as MNHNY and CDR2 as SVGAGI (reference sequence). Trimming removed 0 bases at V and 5 bases at J, with 3 bases between. CDR3 region: CASSYSLDTQYF. The CDR3 DNA reads TGTGCCAGCAGTTACTCGTTAGATACGCAGTATTTT.

The J gene is TRBJ2-2, the V gene TRBV30; maybe TRBD2 (6 bases). Germline V CDR1 and CDR2: GTSNPN, SVGIG (reference sequence). The CDR3 totals 15 residues. With 5 bases removed from V and 0 bases from J, the gap between germline ends came to 13 bases. The CDR3 DNA sequence: TGTGCCTGGGACGGGAGAAACGCGAACACCGGGGAGCTGTTTTTT. It codes for CAWDGRNANTGELFF.

The V gene is TRBV10-3, the J gene TRBJ1-1; 10 bases map to TRBD1. The ends lost 7 bases at V and 1 base at J; junction bases unmatched: 6. Germline V gene sequence: CDR1 ENHRY, CDR2 SYGVKD. The CDR3 runs 15 residues. CDR3 sequence reads: CAIKRTGGTNTEAFF. The CDR3 DNA is TGTGCCATCAAAAGGACAGGGGGTACGAACACTGAAGCTTTCTTT.

This chain connects TRBV6-5 to TRBJ1-4, with D unclear. The CDR3 is made up of 12 amino acids. In germline, CDR1 is MNHEY, CDR2 SVGAGI. V lost 7 bases to trimming and J lost 8 bases, with 11 bases between them. The CDR3 coding sequence is TGTGCCAGCAAAAACAATCTGGAAAAACTGTTTTTT. The encoded protein is CASKNNLEKLFF.

The chain is built from TRBV28 and TRBJ1-1, with D possibly being TRBD1 (5 bases). The CDR3 consists of 15 residues. Between the trimmed V and J ends, which lost 6 bases and 1 base, there was a span of 15 bases. Germline CDR1 MDHEN, CDR2 SYDVKM. CDR3 region: CASRTPRQGNTEAFF. The CDR3, as DNA: TGTGCCAGCAGAACGCCGCGGCAGGGGAACACTGAAGCTTTCTTT.

J is TRBJ1-2 and V is TRBV25-1; D remains ambiguous. Germline-derived CDR1 and CDR2 are MGHDK and SYGVNS. This CDR3 spans 12 amino acids. The V end lost 3 bases, the J end lost 6 bases, and 8 bases lay between the germline ends. The CDR3 sequence: CASSDRLDGYTF. The CDR3 DNA sequence: TGTGCCAGCAGTGACAGATTAGATGGCTACACCTTC.

The CDR3 bases are TGCGCCAGCAGAGGCTCGTCGACGGATACGCAGTATTTT. It yields the protein CASRGSSTDTQYF. J is TRBJ2-3 and V is TRBV4-1; D gene unclear. The CDR3 totals 13 residues. The germline V gene encodes CDR1 MGHRA and CDR2 YSYEKL. V lost 6 bases and J lost 6, with 13 bases in between.

In this sample, this clone turned up a few times. The chain links TRBV4-3 to TRBJ1-2; D unclear. Germline CDR1 LGHNA, CDR2 YSLEER. The CDR3 length is 13 residues. V gave up 4 bases and J gave up 3 bases, with 9 bases separating them. The DNA for the CDR3 is TGCGCCAGCAGCCCGGGAGCCTACTATGGCTACACCTTC. Translating gives CASSPGAYYGYTF.

J is TRBJ2-7 and V is TRBV6-1; either TRBD1 or TRBD2 may supply D (5 bases each). There are 15 residues in the CDR3. Germline CDR1 is MNHNS and CDR2 is SASEGT. V lost 0 bases and J 2 bases, leaving 11 bases between the germline ends. The CDR3 DNA reads as TGTGCCAGCAGTGAAGCGGGGGTCAATACCTACGAGCAGTACTTC. This codes for CASSEAGVNTYEQYF.

The chain employs TRBV5-5 and TRBJ2-7; 7 nucleotides agree with TRBD1. V shed 4 bases and J 0 bases; nucleotides not matched to a gene: 4. The germline V gene encodes CDR1 SGHKS and CDR2 YYEKEE (reference sequence). This CDR3 region has 14 residues. Written as DNA, the CDR3 is TGTGCCAGCAGCACCAGGGACAGCTCCTACGAGCAGTACTTC. Translating gives CASSTRDSSYEQYF.

The rearrangement links TRBV6-1 to TRBJ1-5, with 8 nucleotides matching TRBD1. The germline CDR1 and CDR2 sequences are MNHNS and SASEGT. The CDR3 runs to 13 residues. V was pared by 6 bases and J by 5 bases, with 3 bases of the junction left unmatched. DNA of the CDR3: TGTGCCAGCAGCGACAGGGGCCATCAGCCCCAGCATTTT. Its protein product is CASSDRGHQPQHF.

This chain joins TRBV5-6 and TRBJ2-5; D uncertain. V gave up 4 bases and J gave up 4 bases, with 5 bases separating them. Germline CDR1 SGHDT, CDR2 YYEEEE. The CDR3 contains 11 residues. CDR3 bases: TGTGCCAGCAGCGACATAGAGACCCAGTACTTC. This translates into CASSDIETQYF.

V usage is TRBV27 and J usage is TRBJ2-1, with D possibly being TRBD1 or TRBD2 (6 bases each). This CDR3 region has 15 residues. Germline loops: CDR1 MNHEY, CDR2 SMNVEV (reference sequence). V shed 2 bases and J shed 3 bases, with 11 bases lying between them. CDR3 coding DNA: TGTGCCAGCAGTTTACGGGGGCGGATCTACAATGAGCAGTTCTTC. Residues: CASSLRGRIYNEQFF.

The genes are TRBV9 and TRBJ1-4; TRBD1 is a possible D gene (6 bases). The CDR3 totals 15 residues. The germline gives CDR1 SGDLS, CDR2 YYNGEE. Trimming left V 4 bases short and J 3 bases short, with 13 bases between. CDR3 sequence: CASSPGGAPNEKLFF. The CDR3, as DNA: TGTGCCAGCAGCCCGGGGGGGGCCCCTAATGAAAAACTGTTTTTT.

The chain uses TRBV28 and TRBJ2-7; D is uncertain. Germline-derived CDR1 and CDR2 are MDHEN and SYDVKM. The V end was cut by 3 bases, the J end by 0 bases, with 12 bases between. CDR3 length equals 15 residues. The DNA for the CDR3 is TGTGCCAGCAGTTTGCCAAAGGAGTACTCCTACGAGCAGTACTTC. Protein sequence: CASSLPKEYSYEQYF. The full variable domain, with the rest looked up from reference TRBV28 and TRBJ2-7, is DVKVTQSSRYLVKRTGEKVFLECVQDMDHENMFWYRQDPGLGLRLIYFSYDVKMKEKGDIPEGYSVSREKKERFSLILESASTNQTSMYLCASSLPKEYSYEQYFGPGTRLTVT.

V and J are TRBV7-9 and TRBJ2-3, with TRBD2 identical over 8 bases. Germline V gene lookup returns CDR1 SEHNR and CDR2 FQNEAQ (reference sequence). This CDR3 has 18 residues. Trimming removed 4 bases from V and 0 bases from J; junction bases left unmatched: 12. The CDR3 nucleotides are TGTGCCAGCAGCTCCATTGCGGGAGGTAGTTCTAGCACAGATACGCAGTATTTT. Its translation is CASSSIAGGSSSTDTQYF.

The J gene is TRBJ1-1, the V gene TRBV11-2; no clear D. The CDR3 length is 13 residues. V lost 8 bases to trimming and J lost 2 bases, with 12 bases between them. Looked up from germline, CDR1 is SGHAT and CDR2 is FQNNGV. The CDR3 DNA is TGTGCCAGCGTAGCAGCACTTAACACTGAAGCTTTCTTT. Amino acid sequence: CASVAALNTEAFF. Using reference TRBV11-2 and TRBJ1-1 for the parts outside the CDR3, the full variable domain is EAGVAQSPRYKIIEKRQSVAFWCNPISGHATLYWYQQILGQGPKLLIQFQNNGVVDDSQLPKDRFSAERLKGVDSTLKIQPAKLEDSAVYLCASVAALNTEAFFGQGTRLTVV.

The V and J genes are TRBV4-1 and TRBJ2-7; TRBD1 matches at 8 bases. In germline, CDR1 is MGHRA, CDR2 YSYEKL. Trimming at V came to 3 bases and at J to 2 bases, leaving 3 bases not matched to a gene. The length of the CDR3 is 14 residues. The CDR3 reads CASSQKDRAYEQYF. CDR3 nucleotide sequence: TGCGCCAGCAGCCAGAAGGACAGGGCCTACGAGCAGTACTTC.

CDR3 sequence (DNA): TGTGCCAGCAGCAAACGGCGTCAGAATAATGAAAAACTGTTTTTT. This translates into CASSKRRQNNEKLFF. J is TRBJ1-4 and V is TRBV21-1. TRBV21-1 is given as a pseudogene. The length of the CDR3 is 15 residues.

This sequence joins TRBV4-2 and TRBJ2-1; a weak D match, TRBD2 (6 bases). V was shortened by 0 bases and J by 5 bases, with 17 bases between the two germline ends. Germline CDR1 reads LGHNA; CDR2 reads YNFKEQ. The CDR3 extends over 17 amino acids. This chain's CDR3 is CASSQEPSAGINNEQFF. CDR3 nucleotides: TGTGCCAGCAGCCAAGAACCGTCCGCGGGAATTAACAATGAGCAGTTCTTC.

V is TRBV27 and J is TRBJ2-7, with 12 bases that match TRBD2. The CDR3 sequence is 16 residues long. J lost 2 bases, V lost 7 bases, and 9 bases had no gene match. CDR1 and CDR2 from the germline V gene are MNHEY and SMNVEV (reference sequence). Here the CDR3 reads CASTTSGRPPTYEQYF. The DNA for the CDR3 is TGTGCCAGCACCACTAGCGGGAGGCCACCGACCTACGAGCAGTACTTC.

This chain links TRBV29-1 with TRBJ2-1, with D perhaps being TRBD1 or TRBD2 (5 bases each). CDR3 length equals 13 residues. Per germline, CDR1 SQVTM and CDR2 ANQGSEA. V was trimmed by 6 bases and J by 7 bases, leaving 16 bases between them. The CDR3 sequence is CSVGTPERNEQFF. CDR3 nucleotides: TGCAGCGTAGGGACGCCTGAGAGGAATGAGCAGTTCTTC.

This sequence joins TRBV14 and TRBJ2-5; D possibly corresponds to TRBD2 (6 bases). CDR3 size: 14 residues. Germline lookup yields CDR1 SGHDN and CDR2 FVKESK. V was trimmed by 5 bases and J by 5 bases, leaving 15 bases between them. CDR3 loop: CASSNRDSRETQYF. DNA for the CDR3: TGTGCCAGCAGCAACCGGGACTCGAGGGAGACCCAGTACTTC.

The CDR3 DNA reads as TGTGCCAGCGCACAGGGGTTAGGACAGCCCCAGCATTTT. Protein product: CASAQGLGQPQHF. The chain has TRBV6-5 and TRBJ1-5; 7 nucleotides agree with TRBD1. CDR1 and CDR2 from the germline V gene are MNHEY and SVGAGI. Trimming took 8 bases from V and 7 from J; bases not matched to a gene: 8. The length of the CDR3 is 13 residues.

The V call is TRBV27, the J call TRBJ2-6; 9 bases map to TRBD1. CDR1 is MNHEY and CDR2 is SMNVEV in the germline V gene (reference sequence). This CDR3 region has 17 residues. The V gene end was trimmed by 6 bases and the J gene end by 4 bases; junction bases not matched to a gene: 10. The CDR3 sequence is CASRPGQGNYGANVLTF. DNA for the CDR3: TGTGCCAGCAGGCCGGGACAGGGAAACTACGGGGCCAACGTCCTGACTTTC.